A selection of T cell receptor beta chains follows, all from one sample in a study of blood T cell repertoires in COVID-19. TCRdb's copy holds only in-frame clones and misses some; the assay was immunoSEQ multiplex PCR. This table has 150,000 to 200,000 clones, about 91% appearing once. Input material: peripheral blood. The receptors shown here come from a woman aged 50 to 60 with acute or convalescent COVID-19. CDR3s include the opening cysteine and the closing phenylalanine or tryptophan. Each record gives: D gene, J gene, V gene, clone size, CDR3 protein, CDR3 DNA. The D gene is left open where the match is weak. A clone size is listed for some rows: how often the clone was seen (once, few, many), or a class if it is expanded.

>.|TRBJ2-3|TRBV5-1|.
CASSLSPAGTDTQYF
TGCGCCAGCAGCTTGTCGCCGGCGGGCACAGATACGCAGTATTTT
>TRBD1|TRBJ1-1|TRBV18|.
CASSPAGTGRTEAFF
TGTGCCAGCTCACCCGCCGGGACAGGGAGGACTGAAGCTTTCTTT
>.|TRBJ1-2|TRBV4-1|.
CASSQETHAGYGYTF
TGCGCCAGCAGCCAAGAGACACACGCCGGCTATGGCTACACCTTC
>.|TRBJ2-1|TRBV18|.
CASSPREAKINEQFF
TGTGCCAGCTCACCACGCGAGGCCAAAATCAATGAGCAGTTCTTC
>TRBD2|TRBJ2-3|TRBV7-2|.
CASSLTSGRVSDTQYF
TGTGCCAGCAGCTTAACTAGCGGGAGGGTCAGCGATACGCAGTATTTT
>TRBD1|TRBJ2-1|TRBV19|.
CASSDTGTGNEQFF
TGTGCCAGTAGTGATACCGGGACAGGGAATGAGCAGTTCTTC
>.|TRBJ1-5|TRBV6-6|.
CASSLWGPRQPQHF
TGTGCCAGCAGTTTATGGGGCCCTAGGCAGCCCCAGCATTTT
>.|TRBJ2-1|TRBV29-1|once
CSVGRQNYNEQFF
TGCAGCGTTGGAAGACAGAACTACAATGAGCAGTTCTTC
>.|TRBJ1-1|TRBV10-3|.
CAISESQAGTGNTEAFF
TGTGCCATCAGTGAGTCTCAGGCCGGAACTGGGAACACTGAAGCTTTCTTT
>TRBD2|TRBJ2-2|TRBV7-2|.
CASSLTSGNTGELFF
TGTGCCAGCAGCTTGACTAGCGGAAACACCGGGGAGCTGTTTTTT
>TRBD1|TRBJ1-5|TRBV5-5|.
CASSFRQGPPQPQHF
TGTGCCAGCAGCTTCCGACAGGGACCGCCTCAGCCCCAGCATTTT
>.|TRBJ2-6|TRBV4-3|.
CASSQELTGLYSGANVLTF
TGCGCCAGCAGCCAAGAATTAACAGGCTTATACTCTGGGGCCAACGTCCTGACTTTC
>.|TRBJ2-2|TRBV18|.
CASSPRHLNTGELFF
TGTGCCAGCTCACCTCGACATCTGAACACCGGGGAGCTGTTTTTT
>.|TRBJ1-1|TRBV30|.
CAWNRMMSTEAFF
TGTGCCTGGAACAGAATGATGAGCACTGAAGCTTTCTTT
>TRBD2|TRBJ2-3|TRBV11-2|.
CASSSPGGVLDTQYF
TGTGCCAGCAGCTCCCCGGGGGGGGTTCTAGATACGCAGTATTTT
>.|TRBJ1-2|TRBV30|.
CAWSARQYGYTF
TGTGCCTGGAGTGCGAGGCAATATGGCTACACCTTC
>.|TRBJ2-5|TRBV15|.
CATSRDPSAQETQYF
TGTGCCACCAGCAGAGACCCTAGCGCCCAAGAGACCCAGTACTTC
>.|TRBJ2-5|TRBV7-9|.
CASNLGLQETQYF
TGTGCCAGCAACCTGGGACTCCAAGAGACCCAGTACTTC
>TRBD1|TRBJ2-7|TRBV5-5|once
CASSPGQGVYEQYF
TGTGCCAGCAGCCCAGGACAGGGGGTTTACGAGCAGTACTTC
>TRBD1|TRBJ2-7|TRBV6-5|.
CASSYPDRGGEQYF
TGTGCCAGCAGTTACCCCGACAGGGGGGGTGAGCAGTACTTC
>.|TRBJ1-5|TRBV7-9|.
CASSLTETNQPQHF
TGTGCCAGCAGCTTGACAGAGACTAATCAGCCCCAGCATTTT
>TRBD2|TRBJ2-1|TRBV27|.
CASSLRLAVYNEQFF
TGTGCCAGCAGTTTAAGACTAGCGGTATACAATGAGCAGTTCTTC
>.|TRBJ1-4|TRBV6-5|.
CASTPPGEKLFF
TGTGCCAGCACCCCACCGGGGGAAAAACTGTTTTTT
>TRBD2|TRBJ2-7|TRBV7-2|.
CASSPRNGREDEQYF
TGTGCCAGCAGCCCAAGGAACGGCCGGGAGGACGAGCAGTACTTC
>TRBD2|TRBJ2-1|TRBV19|.
CASTPAGIISNEQFF
TGTGCCAGTACTCCAGCGGGAATCATTTCTAATGAGCAGTTCTTC
>TRBD1|TRBJ2-7|TRBV6-5|.
CASRDRAHEQYF
TGTGCCAGCCGGGACAGGGCCCACGAGCAGTACTTC
>.|TRBJ1-1|TRBV30|.
CAWRGQPNTEAFF
TGTGCCTGGAGGGGGCAACCGAACACTGAAGCTTTCTTT
>.|TRBJ1-5|TRBV6-2/TRBV6-3|.
CASSYGRFDQPQHF
TGTGCCAGCAGTTACGGGAGGTTTGATCAGCCCCAGCATTTT
>.|TRBJ2-7|TRBV5-1|.
CASSSLGDEQYF
TGCGCCAGCAGCTCCCTAGGCGACGAGCAGTACTTC
>.|TRBJ2-2|TRBV5-3|.
CAREGSNTGELFF
TGTGCCAGAGAGGGCTCGAACACCGGGGAGCTGTTTTTT
>.|TRBJ1-1|TRBV29-1|.
CSVEGSSFTEAFF
TGCAGCGTTGAGGGCAGTTCTTTCACTGAAGCTTTCTTT
>.|TRBJ1-2|TRBV9|.
CASSDTGRSGYTF
TGTGCCAGCAGCGATACAGGGCGCTCGGGCTACACCTTC
>TRBD1|TRBJ2-7|TRBV5-1|once
CASSLETGGGYEQYF
TGCGCCAGCAGCTTGGAGACAGGGGGCGGGTACGAGCAGTACTTC
>.|TRBJ2-7|TRBV4-1|.
CASSQVGGSYEQYF
TGCGCCAGCAGCCAAGTTGGGGGGTCCTACGAGCAGTACTTC
>.|TRBJ2-7|TRBV6-5|.
CASSYLQDSSYEQYF
TGTGCCAGCAGTTACCTTCAGGACAGCAGCTACGAGCAGTACTTC